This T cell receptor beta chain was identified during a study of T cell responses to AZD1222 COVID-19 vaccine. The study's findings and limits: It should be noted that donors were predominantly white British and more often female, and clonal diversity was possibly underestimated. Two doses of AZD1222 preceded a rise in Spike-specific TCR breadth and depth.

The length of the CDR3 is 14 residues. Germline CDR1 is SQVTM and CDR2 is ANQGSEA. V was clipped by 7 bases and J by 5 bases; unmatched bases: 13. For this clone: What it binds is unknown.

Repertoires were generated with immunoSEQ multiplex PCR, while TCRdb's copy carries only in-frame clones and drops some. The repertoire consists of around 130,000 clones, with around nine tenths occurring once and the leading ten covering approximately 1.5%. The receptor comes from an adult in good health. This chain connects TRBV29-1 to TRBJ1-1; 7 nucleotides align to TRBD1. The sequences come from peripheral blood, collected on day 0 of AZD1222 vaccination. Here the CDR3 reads CSAPVWGRGTEAFF. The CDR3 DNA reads TGCAGCGCCCCAGTATGGGGCAGGGGGACTGAAGCTTTCTTT. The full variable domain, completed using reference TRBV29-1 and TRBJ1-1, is SAVISQKPSRDICQRGTSLTIQCQVDSQVTMMFWYRQQPGQSLTLIATANQGSEATYESGFVIDKFPISRPNLTFSTLTVSNMSPEDSSIYLCSAPVWGRGTEAFFGQGTRLTVV.